This T cell receptor beta chain was observed in a study of T cell repertoires in cytomegalovirus infection. Deletions cut 1 base from V and 0 bases from J, with 10 bases between. CDR3 size: 16 residues. Germline-derived CDR1 and CDR2 are SEHNR and FQNEAQ (reference sequence). TCRdb used MiXCR to reprocess the reads, holding one entry per CDR3 protein. The top ten clones hold around 15% of a sample with about a million distinct CDR3 sequences, 30% to 40% of them seen once. As to this clonotype: Its matching antigen is unknown.

This sequence was found in a human donor in good health (CMV status not recorded). Some clones in this sample may be carry-over from other donors' samples. The chain carries TRBV7-9 and TRBJ2-4, with a tentative D call TRBD2 (7 bases). The sequencing here drew on cultured CD8+ T cells from PBMCs, taken from culture after CMV antigen stimulation. This chain's CDR3 is CASSLVGGVAKNIQYF. The CDR3 DNA follows: TGTGCCAGCAGCTTAGTAGGGGGGGTAGCCAAAAACATTCAGTACTTC.